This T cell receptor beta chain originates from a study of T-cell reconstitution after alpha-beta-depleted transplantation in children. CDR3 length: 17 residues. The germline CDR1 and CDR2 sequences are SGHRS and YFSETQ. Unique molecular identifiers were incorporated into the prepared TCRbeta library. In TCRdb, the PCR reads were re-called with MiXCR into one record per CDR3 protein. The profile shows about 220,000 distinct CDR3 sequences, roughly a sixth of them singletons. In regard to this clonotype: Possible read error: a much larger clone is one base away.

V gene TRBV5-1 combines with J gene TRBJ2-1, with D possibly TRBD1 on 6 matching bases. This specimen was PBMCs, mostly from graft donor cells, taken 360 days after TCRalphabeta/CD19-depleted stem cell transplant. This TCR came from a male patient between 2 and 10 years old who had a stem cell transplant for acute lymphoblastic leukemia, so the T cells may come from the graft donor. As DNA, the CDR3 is TGCGCCAGCAGACCTTGGGGACACTCCATCTCCAACAATGAGCAGTTCTTC. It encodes CASRPWGHSISNNEQFF.